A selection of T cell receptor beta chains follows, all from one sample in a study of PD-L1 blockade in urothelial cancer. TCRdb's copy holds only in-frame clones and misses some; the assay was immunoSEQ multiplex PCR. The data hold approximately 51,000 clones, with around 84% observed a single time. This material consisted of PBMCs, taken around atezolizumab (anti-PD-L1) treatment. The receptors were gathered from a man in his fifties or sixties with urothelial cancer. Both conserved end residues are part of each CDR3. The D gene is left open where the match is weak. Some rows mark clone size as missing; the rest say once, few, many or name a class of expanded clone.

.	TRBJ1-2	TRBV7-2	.	TGTGCCAGCAGCTTAACCTCAGCTAACTATGGCTACACCTTC	CASSLTSANYGYTF
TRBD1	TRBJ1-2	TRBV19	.	TGTGCCAGTAGGCTCGGGGACAGACGTTATGGCTACACCTTC	CASRLGDRRYGYTF
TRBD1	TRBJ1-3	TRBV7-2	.	TGTGCCAGCAGCCGTGACAGGGCCTCTGGAAACACCATATATTTT	CASSRDRASGNTIYF
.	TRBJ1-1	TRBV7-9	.	TGTGCCAGCAGCTTAGTCAGGGGAGTGAACACTGAAGCTTTCTTT	CASSLVRGVNTEAFF
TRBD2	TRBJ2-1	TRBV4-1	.	TGCGCCAGCAGCCAAGTTCCGGGGGGGACCAACAATGAGCAGTTCTTC	CASSQVPGGTNNEQFF
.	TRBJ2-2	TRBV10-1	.	TGCGCCAGCAGTGTTTTAGAGACCGGGGAGCTGTTTTTT	CASSVLETGELFF
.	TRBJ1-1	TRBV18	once	TGTGCCAGCTCTAACAGGGACACTGAAGCTTTCTTT	CASSNRDTEAFF
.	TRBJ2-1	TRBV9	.	TGTGCCAGCAGCGTAGAAATATCTTTCTCCTACAATGAGCAGTTCTTC	CASSVEISFSYNEQFF
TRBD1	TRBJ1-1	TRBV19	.	TGTGCCAGTAGTAGACAGGGGGGGGGTGTTGCGAACACTGAAGCTTTCTTT	CASSRQGGGVANTEAFF
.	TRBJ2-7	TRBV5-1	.	TGCGCCAGCAGCCCCCTCCAGGGGTGGGCCTACGAGCAGTACTTC	CASSPLQGWAYEQYF
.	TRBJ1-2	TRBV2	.	TGTGCCAGCAGTGCAGGGGCTTCCTGGGATGGCTACACCTTC	CASSAGASWDGYTF
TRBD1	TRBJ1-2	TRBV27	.	TGTGCCAGCCGTAGACAGGGCTTATACTATGGCTACACCTTC	CASRRQGLYYGYTF
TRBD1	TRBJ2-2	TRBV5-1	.	TGCGCCAGCGGCAGGGGGCAGAACACCGGGGAGCTGTTTTTT	CASGRGQNTGELFF
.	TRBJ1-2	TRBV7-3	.	TGTGCCAGCAGCTTTGTTGGTTTAGCTAACTATGGCTACACCTTC	CASSFVGLANYGYTF
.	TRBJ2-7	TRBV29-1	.	TGCAGCGTTGAATCCCATTCGCGGGAGCAGTACTTC	CSVESHSREQYF
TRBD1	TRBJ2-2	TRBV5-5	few	TGTGCCAGCAGCACGACAGGGCTTCAAAACACCGGGGAGCTGTTTTTT	CASSTTGLQNTGELFF
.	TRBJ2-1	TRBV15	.	TGTGCCACCAGCCGACGAGGAGGGAGCTCCTACAATGAGCAGTTCTTC	CATSRRGGSSYNEQFF
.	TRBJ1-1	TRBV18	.	TGTGCCAGCTCACCCGACAGGCGGAACACTGAAGCTTTCTTT	CASSPDRRNTEAFF
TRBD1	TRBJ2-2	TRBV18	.	TGTGCCAGCTCACCTAGGACAGGGCGGAACACCGGGGAGCTGTTTTTT	CASSPRTGRNTGELFF
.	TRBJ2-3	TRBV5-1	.	TGCGCCAGCAGGTCAGGGCGCGGGGGCACAGATACGCAGTATTTT	CASRSGRGGTDTQYF
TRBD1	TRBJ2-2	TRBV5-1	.	TGCGCCAGCAGCTTACCGGGACAGGGGTCCTTCACCGGGGAGCTGTTTTTT	CASSLPGQGSFTGELFF
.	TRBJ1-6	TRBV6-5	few	TGTGCCAGCAGGTCGGAGGGAGATAATTCACCCCTCCACTTT	CASRSEGDNSPLHF
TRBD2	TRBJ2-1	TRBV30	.	TGTGCGCATAGCGGGAGATTTTACAATGAGCAGTTCTTC	CAHSGRFYNEQFF
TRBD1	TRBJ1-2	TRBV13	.	TGTGCCAGCAGCTTAACGGGACAGGAGATCTGGACTAACTATGGCTACACCTTC	CASSLTGQEIWTNYGYTF
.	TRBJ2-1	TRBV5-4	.	TGTGCCAGCAGCTTGGCCAGCTACAATGAGCAGTTCTTC	CASSLASYNEQFF
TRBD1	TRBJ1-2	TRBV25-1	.	TGTGCCAGCACCCCCCGGGACAGGGGGAACTATGGCTACACCTTC	CASTPRDRGNYGYTF
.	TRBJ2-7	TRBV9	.	TGTGCCAGCAGCGTAGCTGGACAGACCTACGAGCAGTACTTC	CASSVAGQTYEQYF
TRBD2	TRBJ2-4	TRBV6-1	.	TGTGCCAGCAGTGAGAGACTAGCGGGCAGCGACTTAGCCAAAAACATTCAGTACTTC	CASSERLAGSDLAKNIQYF
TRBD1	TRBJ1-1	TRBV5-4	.	TGTGCCAGCAGCTCTGGACAGGGGGCGCTTAGGTACACTGAAGCTTTCTTT	CASSSGQGALRYTEAFF
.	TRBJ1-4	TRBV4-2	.	TGTGCCAGCAGCCAAGTGTTTCGCGGCCAGGGCAATTGGAGAAATGAAAAACTGTTTTTT	CASSQVFRGQGNWRNEKLFF
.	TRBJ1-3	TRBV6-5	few	TGTGCCAGCAGTCCGAAGGGGTTGATCTGGGGCACCATATATTTT	CASSPKGLIWGTIYF
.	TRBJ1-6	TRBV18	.	TGTGCCAGCTCACCGACTAGGGGAGGTAATTCACCCCTCCACTTT	CASSPTRGGNSPLHF
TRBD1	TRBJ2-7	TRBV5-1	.	TGCGCCAGCAGCTTGGAGGGTATAGGACAGGGGGCCCACGAGCAGTACTTC	CASSLEGIGQGAHEQYF
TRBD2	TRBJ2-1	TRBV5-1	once	TGCGCCAGCAGCTTCGCTTCCGGACTAGCTCCTACCTACAATAAGCAGTTCTTC	CASSFASGLAPTYNKQFF
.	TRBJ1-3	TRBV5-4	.	TGTGCCAGCAGGCAGAAGGGGGGAAACACCATATATTTT	CASRQKGGNTIYF
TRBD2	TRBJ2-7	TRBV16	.	TGTGCCAGCAGCCTTGGACTAGCGGGACCCTACGAGCAGTACTTC	CASSLGLAGPYEQYF
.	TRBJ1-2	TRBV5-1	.	TGCGCCAGCGAGCCGGGACACACTAACTATGGCTACACCTTC	CASEPGHTNYGYTF
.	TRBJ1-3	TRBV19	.	TGTGCCAGCCGGTTTGGTGGAAACACCATATATTTT	CASRFGGNTIYF
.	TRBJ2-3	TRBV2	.	TGTGCCAGCAGGACCGGGACACATCAAACAGATACGCAGTATTTT	CASRTGTHQTDTQYF
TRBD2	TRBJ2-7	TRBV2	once	TGTGCCAGCAGCCGCCGACTAGCGGGGGGATCCAACGAGCAGTACTTC	CASSRRLAGGSNEQYF
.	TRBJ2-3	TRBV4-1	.	TGCGCCAGCAGCCCAGATACGCAGGGGGGTATGGCAGATACGCAGTATTTT	CASSPDTQGGMADTQYF
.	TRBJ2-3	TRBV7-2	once	TGTGCCAGCACCCCTAGAGGGTCGATGACAGATACGCAGTATTTT	CASTPRGSMTDTQYF
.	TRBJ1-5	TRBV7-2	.	TGTGCCAGCAGCTTAATCTGGGCCAATCAGCCCCAGCATTTT	CASSLIWANQPQHF
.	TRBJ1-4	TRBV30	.	TGTGCCTGGAAATCTGGCAGGGCTGAAAAACTGTTTTTT	CAWKSGRAEKLFF
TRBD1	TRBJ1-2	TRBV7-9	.	TGTGCCAGCAGAGATACAGGGGACGGCTATGGCTACACCTTC	CASRDTGDGYGYTF
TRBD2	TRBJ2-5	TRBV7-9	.	TGTGCCAGCTCATTAGCGGGGGGGATTCAAGAGACCCAGTACTTC	CASSLAGGIQETQYF